Presented here are 19 T cell receptor beta chains from one specimen sequenced in a study of regulatory T cells in long-lasting Graves disease. Sample time point: newly diagnosed GD, antithyroid drugs for less than 3 months. RNA isolated from PBMCs was used to make the TCR library. Arm-PCR of CDR3 regions with iRepertoire HTBI primers generated TCR beta libraries. TCRdb processed the multiplex PCR reads anew with MiXCR; each CDR3 protein has one entry. This table holds 350,000 to 450,000 distinct CDR3 sequences, about 15% found once. These data also formed part of another study, on T cells in Graves' hyperthyroidism and ophthalmopathy.

The sequencing here drew on peripheral blood mononuclear cells (PBMCs), taken at new diagnosis, from a patient treated with antithyroid drugs. These receptor sequences come from a woman aged 25 to 39 with Graves disease.

The rearrangement joins TRBV11-2 to TRBJ2-3; the match to TRBD1 covers 7 bases. Germline CDR1 SGHAT, CDR2 FQNNGV. The CDR3 consists of 13 residues. The V and J ends lost 7 bases and 1 base, in that order; junction bases with no gene match: 2. The CDR3 coding sequence is TGTGCCAGCAACGGACAGGGCACAGATACGCAGTATTTT. Protein: CASNGQGTDTQYF. The entire variable domain, with the rest obtained from reference TRBV11-2 and TRBJ2-3, is as follows: EAGVAQSPRYKIIEKRQSVAFWCNPISGHATLYWYQQILGQGPKLLIQFQNNGVVDDSQLPKDRFSAERLKGVDSTLKIQPAKLEDSAVYLCASNGQGTDTQYFGPGTRLTVL.

This clonotype was observed at least ten times. The germline gene is not matched at one end of the junction; a read error may be the cause. V and J are TRBV5-1 and TRBJ2-2, with no clear D. The CDR3 runs to 14 residues. Germline CDR1 is SGHRS and CDR2 is YFSETQ. CDR3 amino acids: CASSRGWDTGELFF. The CDR3 DNA reads as TGTGCCAGCAGCCGAGGTTGGGACACCGGGGAGCTGTTTTTT.

The chain uses TRBV6-2 or TRBV6-3 and TRBJ2-4, with TRBD2 identical over 7 bases. Per germline, CDR1 MNHEY and CDR2 SVGEGT. This CDR3 contains 14 residues. Trimming cost V 2 bases and J 10 bases; bases outside gene matches: 8. CDR3 protein: CASSYRPSGSIQYF. CDR3 bases: TGTGCCAGCAGTTACAGGCCTAGCGGTTCAATTCAGTACTTC.

The chain carries TRBV9 and TRBJ2-5; weak D call: TRBD2 (6 bases). CDR1 is SGDLS and CDR2 is YYNGEE in the germline V gene. This CDR3 region has 15 residues. Trimming removed 4 bases from V and 5 bases from J, with 18 bases in between. The DNA of the CDR3 is TGTGCCAGCAGCCCCAGCCCTAGCGTCCTGGAGACCCAGTACTTC. Its translation: CASSPSPSVLETQYF.

This chain joins TRBV27 and TRBJ2-5, with D perhaps given as TRBD1 or TRBD2 (6 bases each). This CDR3 contains 14 residues. Germline V CDR1 and CDR2: MNHEY, SMNVEV (reference sequence). Trimming removed 6 bases from V and 2 bases from J, with 13 bases in between. This CDR3 is CASRPTGRQETQYF. CDR3 DNA: TGTGCCAGCAGACCTACAGGGAGGCAAGAGACCCAGTACTTC.

There are many counts of this clonotype. The chain carries TRBV30 and TRBJ2-7, with D perhaps matching TRBD2 (5 bases). The CDR3 sequence is 14 residues long. V lost 5 bases and J 2 bases, leaving 16 bases between the germline ends. The V gene's germline CDR1 is GTSNPN and CDR2 SVGIG (reference sequence). As DNA, the CDR3 is TGTGCCTGGGGTAAAAGCGGCACCCCCTACGAGCAGTACTTC. Residues: CAWGKSGTPYEQYF.

Many counts were recorded for this clonotype. The chain links TRBV11-2 to TRBJ2-1; D is perhaps TRBD2 (5 bases). From germline, CDR1 is SGHAT and CDR2 FQNNGV. The CDR3 is 12 amino acids. The V end lost 6 bases, the J end lost 7 bases, and 10 bases lay between the germline ends. This chain's CDR3 is CASRLGVNEQFF. CDR3 DNA: TGTGCCAGCAGACTCGGGGTTAATGAGCAGTTCTTC. Based on the CDR3 plus reference TRBV11-2 and TRBJ2-1, the full variable domain is EAGVAQSPRYKIIEKRQSVAFWCNPISGHATLYWYQQILGQGPKLLIQFQNNGVVDDSQLPKDRFSAERLKGVDSTLKIQPAKLEDSAVYLCASRLGVNEQFFGPGTRLTVL.

J is TRBJ2-1 and V is TRBV20-1, with 9 bases that match TRBD1. This CDR3 has 15 amino acids. Germline V gene data show CDR1 as DFQATT and CDR2 as SNEGSKA (reference sequence). V was pared by 0 bases and J by 6 bases, with 6 bases of the junction left unmatched. This CDR3 is CSARDPGQGVNEQFF. CDR3 DNA sequence: TGCAGTGCTAGAGACCCGGGACAGGGAGTCAATGAGCAGTTCTTC.

This clonotype was observed at least ten times. The rearrangement uses TRBV5-8 and TRBJ2-4, with D tentatively TRBD2 (5 bases). Per the germline V gene, CDR1 is SGHTS and CDR2 is YDEGEE. Trimming left V 2 bases short and J 0 bases short, with 12 bases between. The CDR3 spans 16 residues. CDR3 in amino acids: CASSLPHGLAKNIQYF. The CDR3 DNA is TGTGCCAGCAGCTTACCACACGGACTAGCCAAAAACATTCAGTACTTC. The entire variable domain, with the rest obtained from reference TRBV5-8 and TRBJ2-4, is as follows: EAGVTQSPTHLIKTRGQQATLRCSPISGHTSVYWYQQALGLGLQFLLWYDEGEERNRGNFPPRFSGRQFPNYSSELNVNALELEDSALYLCASSLPHGLAKNIQYFGAGTRLSVL.

The V call is TRBV5-1, the J call TRBJ1-3; D gene uncertain. The CDR3 is made up of 18 amino acids. V was clipped by 0 bases and J by 0 bases, with 16 bases between them. Germline CDR1 SGHRS, CDR2 YFSETQ. The CDR3, as DNA: TGCGCCAGCAGCTTGGTGGAGCAGGCGGGCACCTCTGGAAACACCATATATTTT. It encodes CASSLVEQAGTSGNTIYF.

This clonotype was recorded many times. The J gene is TRBJ2-2, the V gene TRBV3-1, with a weak D call TRBD1 (6 bases). V was shortened by 4 bases and J by 6 bases, with 9 bases between the two germline ends. The CDR3 runs 13 residues. CDR1 is LGHDT and CDR2 is YNNKEL in the germline V gene (reference sequence). CDR3 residues: CASSRNRAGELFF. The CDR3 DNA reads as TGTGCCAGCAGCCGTAACAGGGCCGGGGAGCTGTTTTTT.

The CDR3 nucleotides read TGCAGTGCTAGAGATTCATACCGGAGCACCGGGGAGCTGTTTTTT. The encoded protein is CSARDSYRSTGELFF. The chain couples TRBV20-1 to TRBJ2-2; D gene unclear. The ends were cut back, 0 bases at V and 4 bases at J, with 12 bases in the middle. The CDR3 is 15 residues long. Germline CDR1 and CDR2: DFQATT and SNEGSKA (reference sequence).

The chain couples TRBV20-1 to TRBJ2-5; the D is unclear. Germline lookup yields CDR1 DFQATT and CDR2 SNEGSKA (reference sequence). V was cut by 0 bases and J by 0 bases, with 11 bases left in between. The CDR3 contains 15 residues. This chain's CDR3 is CSARDHKLYQETQYF. The CDR3 DNA is TGCAGTGCTAGAGATCACAAACTGTACCAAGAGACCCAGTACTTC.

This clonotype was recorded at least ten times. V gene TRBV14 combines with J gene TRBJ1-1; possible D gene TRBD1, 5 bases. V lost 4 bases, J lost 5 bases, and 8 bases lay in between. The germline gives CDR1 SGHDN, CDR2 FVKESK. This CDR3 is 12 amino acids long. The chain's CDR3 is CASSLRTTEAFF. The CDR3 DNA reads as TGTGCCAGCAGCCTGAGGACAACTGAAGCTTTCTTT.

This clonotype was picked up a small number of times. The V and J genes are TRBV18 and TRBJ1-6, with D tentatively TRBD1 (5 bases). V was trimmed by 2 bases and J by 7 bases, leaving 12 bases between them. CDR3 length equals 15 residues. Looked up from germline, CDR1 is KGHSH and CDR2 is LQKENI. The chain's CDR3 is CASSPSPPGNSPLHF. The CDR3 DNA reads as TGTGCCAGCTCACCATCTCCCCCAGGGAATTCACCCCTCCACTTT.

This clonotype came up many times. The V gene is TRBV5-8, the J gene TRBJ2-3; D unresolved. This CDR3 contains 16 residues. Germline V gene data show CDR1 as SGHTS and CDR2 as YDEGEE. Trimming removed 3 bases from V and 4 bases from J, with 18 bases in between. The CDR3 protein is CASSYEKTLPPDTQYF. The CDR3 nucleotides are TGTGCCAGCAGCTACGAGAAGACCTTGCCCCCAGATACGCAGTATTTT.

This clonotype was observed a few times. The chain links TRBV19 to TRBJ2-2; 8 positions agree with TRBD2. The length of the CDR3 is 19 residues. V gave up 6 bases and J gave up 5 bases; unmatched junction bases: 20. Per germline, CDR1 LNHDA and CDR2 SQIVND (reference sequence). CDR3 loop: CASSMTRQAGVGRTGELFF. The CDR3 nucleotides are TGTGCCAGTAGCATGACACGACAAGCGGGAGTCGGCCGAACCGGGGAGCTGTTTTTT. Based on the CDR3 plus reference TRBV19 and TRBJ2-2, the full variable domain is DGGITQSPKYLFRKEGQNVTLSCEQNLNHDAMYWYRQDPGQGLRLIYYSQIVNDFQKGDIAEGYSVSREKKESFPLTVTSAQKNPTAFYLCASSMTRQAGVGRTGELFFGEGSRLTVL.

This clonotype was seen ten or more times. CDR3 loop: CASSQQGAGNQPQHF. CDR3 DNA sequence: TGTGCCAGCAGCCAACAGGGTGCAGGCAATCAGCCCCAGCATTTT. The chain uses TRBV4-2 and TRBJ1-5; D possibly corresponds to TRBD1 (5 bases). The germline V gene encodes CDR1 LGHNA and CDR2 YNFKEQ. With 2 bases removed from V and 2 bases from J, the gap between germline ends came to 10 bases. The CDR3 spans 15 residues.

This clonotype was counted ten times or more. This chain uses TRBV27 with TRBJ2-5; 12 nucleotides match TRBD2. Germline V gene data show CDR1 as MNHEY and CDR2 as SMNVEV (reference sequence). V gave up 7 bases and J gave up 5 bases; unmatched junction bases: 5. The CDR3 covers 14 residues. The CDR3 DNA sequence: TGTGCCAGCACCCCCCTAGCGGGAGGGGAGACCCAGTACTTC. It translates to CASTPLAGGETQYF.